These T cell receptor beta chains were read from a single sample in a study of T cells after yellow fever vaccination. TCRdb reprocessed the 5' RACE reads via MiXCR and lists one record per CDR3 protein. The sample yields hundreds of thousands of distinct CDR3 sequences, 18% seen once. The sequencing used PBMCs, collected before the yellow fever booster vaccination. The receptors derive from a young man who received the YFV17D yellow fever vaccine. Both conserved end residues are trimmed from each CDR3. Fields, in order: V gene, CDR3 protein.

V: TRBV5-5
CDR3: ASSLGQGVSYEQY

V: TRBV4-2
CDR3: ASSTLRHGANTGELF

V: TRBV25-1
CDR3: ASRESGNTGELF

V: TRBV24-1
CDR3: ATSDFGTGSSNEQF

V: TRBV5-1
CDR3: ASSRDFGELF

V: TRBV27
CDR3: ASSIRVRYEQY

V: TRBV20-1
CDR3: SASAGSYEQY

V: TRBV20-1
CDR3: SAFEGQGNTGELF

V: TRBV7-2
CDR3: ASSAGLATEAF

V: TRBV24-1
CDR3: ATRGSGPHSGNTIY

V: TRBV4-1
CDR3: ASSQVDNSPYEQY

V: TRBV5-1
CDR3: ASSLFSEGGTEAF

V: TRBV6-1
CDR3: ASSEVVGTGEEEQY

V: TRBV29-1
CDR3: SVVSGGTDTQY

V: TRBV9
CDR3: ASSSQGPSGRETQY

V: TRBV20-1
CDR3: SVKPANTQY

V: TRBV7-2
CDR3: ASSPWVNEETQY

V: TRBV4-1
CDR3: ASSQDVPGRNNEKLI

V: TRBV7-3
CDR3: ASSLEAGGPGTGELF

V: TRBV4-3
CDR3: ASSQGWRGQETQY

V: TRBV20-1
CDR3: SARERGGNTGELF

V: TRBV12-3/TRBV12-4
CDR3: ASSTRAASYSPLH

V: TRBV7-2
CDR3: ASSLGLDRNEKLF

V: TRBV4-1
CDR3: ASSPRGTGDNQPQH

V: TRBV20-1
CDR3: SAGDQPQH

V: TRBV11-1
CDR3: ASSAWTNNEQF

V: TRBV4-2
CDR3: ASSQDRARENIQY

V: TRBV10-3
CDR3: AISQATGGSSYNEQF

V: TRBV12-3/TRBV12-4
CDR3: ASRQGIGNEQF

V: TRBV23-1
CDR3: ASSQSWGLGGAKNIQY

V: TRBV29-1
CDR3: SVDGGDTEAF

V: TRBV9
CDR3: ASNRQGLTGELF

V: TRBV28
CDR3: ASSFETFDDTQY

V: TRBV12-2
CDR3: ASRWGARPLAKNIQY

V: TRBV5-1
CDR3: ASSSEAGEQF

V: TRBV27
CDR3: ASSPTGIGTEAF

V: TRBV27
CDR3: ASSTGQSYGYT

V: TRBV5-1
CDR3: ASSRTGVGTEAF

V: TRBV6-2/TRBV6-3
CDR3: ASTARGWAYEQY

V: TRBV7-2
CDR3: ASSLGRAVASGYTQY

V: TRBV5-1
CDR3: ASSLDRGPEQY

V: TRBV5-1
CDR3: ASSSGTGAILVNEQF

V: TRBV7-2
CDR3: ASSLWAGSLNYGYT

V: TRBV5-1
CDR3: ASSFIMSGGETQY

V: TRBV11-2
CDR3: ASSTLAGANTGELF

V: TRBV12-3/TRBV12-4
CDR3: ASTIWTVPYEQY

V: TRBV5-1
CDR3: ASSLDPPTVISYNEQF

V: TRBV7-3
CDR3: ASSLDGQAPGANVLT

V: TRBV20-1
CDR3: SANGQGASPGTGELF

V: TRBV4-3
CDR3: ASSQFLAGSGDTQY